This T cell receptor (beta chain) comes out of a study of OX40 agonist ivuxolimab in advanced cancers. At the level of the whole study: Ivuxolimab was a fully human IgG2 agonistic monoclonal antibody targeting the costimulatory receptor OX40 (CD134). Intravenous ivuxolimab was administered to patients every 2 weeks at six dose levels: 0.01, 0.1, 0.3, 1.5, 3 and 10 mg/kg. Among the approximately 50 dose-escalation patients, some 19 had hepatocellular carcinoma, approximately 15 melanoma, 9 renal cell carcinoma and 9 head and neck cancer. In the dose-escalation cohort, around four fifths of patients were male, and the mean age was 60 years with a range of about 20 to 80. Patients were allowed to have had prior anti-PD-1, anti-PD-L1 or anti-CTLA-4 therapy, and around 40% of the dose-escalation patients had previously received checkpoint inhibitors. Partial responses occurred in three dose-escalation patients, of whom one had hepatocellular carcinoma and two had cutaneous melanoma. The purpose of peripheral TCRbeta sequencing was to test whether ivuxolimab changed TCR sequence diversity and led to clonal T-cell expansion. The paper covers the monotherapy dose-escalation part of the phase I ivuxolimab trial, which included N ≈ 50 patients. Overall study outcomes, separate from this receptor: In partial responders in the 0.1-3.0 mg/kg groups, normalized peripheral clonal expansion was found to be among the lowest, especially among CD8+ T cells. Clonal expansion of both CD4+ and CD8+ blood T cells was observed from baseline to week 6 at doses 0.1 to 3.0 mg/kg. After ivuxolimab, more expanded clones were found on average in CD8+ T cells than in CD4+ T cells. Low levels of normalized T-cell clonal expansion were also seen in some patients who did not respond. Which antigens the clonally expanded peripheral T cells were specific for was not determined.

The CDR3 goes from the cysteine to the phenylalanine over 16 residues. The read is trimmed to its CDR3 DNA, 48 bases read in frame from base 1. Based on the germline V gene, the CDR1 and CDR2 sequences are SGDLS and YYNGEE. V lost 2 bases and J lost 3 bases; the stretch between them is 14 bases long. Genomic DNA was isolated from the sorted cells so that the TCRbeta CDR3 region could be sequenced. The immunoSEQ Assay was used for sequencing of TCRbeta CDR3 regions. TCRdb holds this immuneACCESS table with in-frame rearrangements only. Some clones are missing; in checked studies, unresolved V genes explain under half, and the rest has no known cause. The sample table contains about 67,000 clones; only one count was recorded for less than 95% of them. In total, the top ten clones hold 9.5% to 15% of the sample. Worth noting for this clone: Its binding antigen is unknown. Nothing much larger sits one base from this clone, and base qualities are not available. Other DNA variants within this sample encode the same CDR3.

Patients with autoimmune disease history or receiving systemic immunosuppression were excluded from the trial. Peripheral blood for TCR sequencing was drawn from every dose cohort at baseline, at cycle 4 day 1 and at cycle 7 day 1. Samples came from an open-label, multicenter, first-in-human phase I dose-escalation trial of ivuxolimab. Adults with locally advanced or metastatic head and neck squamous cell, hepatocellular, melanoma or renal cell carcinoma were enrolled in the trial. Before TCR sequencing, CD4+ T cells and CD8+ T cells were sorted from peripheral blood as separate populations. The clonotype comes from an adult with an advanced solid tumor such as melanoma, head and neck, liver or kidney cancer. The V gene is TRBV9 and the J gene is TRBJ2-2, with the identity of the D gene unclear. The material was CD4+ or CD8+ T cells sorted from blood, obtained in a trial of the OX40 agonist ivuxolimab. This receptor has the CDR3 CASSVSGRADTGELFF. The nucleotides read TGTGCCAGCAGCGTTTCAGGCCGGGCGGACACCGGGGAGCTGTTTTTT. Here the CDR3 is joined to the reference TRBV9 and TRBJ2-2 genes, and the full variable domain is: DSGVTQTPKHLITATGQRVTLRCSPRSGDLSVYWYQQSLDQGLQFLIQYYNGEERAKGNILERFSAQQFPDLHSELNLSSLELGDSALYFCASSVSGRADTGELFFGEGSRLTVL.